The 19 T cell receptor beta chains listed next were all sequenced from one sample in a study of T-cell memory formation after mild COVID-19 (dated by TCRdb to the early 2020s). Library preparation was by 5' RACE. Sequencing was carried out with an Illumina NovaSeq 6000. TCRdb trimmed public reads at Q25 via fastp, called clones via MiXCR and kept in-frame beta chains. One record per CDR3 amino acid sequence lists the most common genes and DNA. The sample table shows about 150,000 distinct CDR3 sequences, and around 13% are seen once. Of the sample, roughly 3.4% is held by the ten largest clones. The sample was PBMCs or a T cell subset sorted from them (not recorded which). The receptor source for this set is a man aged 18 to 29 who had mild COVID-19 (a few samples of this study predate the infection). The sample titles of this study are shuffled in the database, so cell type and time point are left out; the donor was told from shared clones.

This clonotype has only a few counts. V usage is TRBV5-1 and J usage is TRBJ2-3; 7 bases are a match to TRBD2. In germline, CDR1 is SGHRS, CDR2 YFSETQ. Trimming at V came to 4 bases and at J to 4 bases, leaving 6 bases not matched to a gene. The CDR3 loop spans 14 amino acids. For the CDR3, the DNA is TGCGCCAGCAGCCTACGGGGGGAATCAGATACGCAGTATTTT. Its translation: CASSLRGESDTQYF.

The rearrangement joins TRBV11-2 to TRBJ2-2; D call uncertain. V gave up 2 bases and J gave up 8 bases, with 15 bases separating them. Germline V lookup: CDR1 SGHAT, CDR2 FQNNGV. There are 15 residues in the CDR3. CDR3 region: CASSLFGYPVGELFF. CDR3 DNA sequence: TGTGCCAGCAGCTTATTCGGGTATCCAGTAGGGGAGCTGTTTTTT.

CDR3 coding DNA: TGTGCCAGCAGCTTAATAGCGGGGAGCACAGATACGCAGTATTTT. Protein: CASSLIAGSTDTQYF. This chain uses TRBV7-3 with TRBJ2-3; TRBD2 matches at 8 bases. The V and J ends lost 1 base and 0 bases, in that order; junction bases with no gene match: 0. This CDR3 is 15 amino acids long. Per the germline V gene, CDR1 is SGHTA and CDR2 is FQGTGA.

The CDR3 DNA is TGTGCCAGCAGCCAGGAGGAAAACCTGGAGTATTCACCCCTCCACTTT. It yields the protein CASSQEENLEYSPLHF. The rearrangement links TRBV6-1 to TRBJ1-6; D gene ambiguous. Germline V gene lookup returns CDR1 MNHNS and CDR2 SASEGT. The CDR3 has 16 residues. Deletions cut 6 bases from V and 8 bases from J, with 20 bases between.

In this sample, this clonotype turned up a few times. The genes are TRBV12-3 or TRBV12-4 and TRBJ2-7, with 7 bases lining up with TRBD2. J was trimmed by 3 bases and V by 2 bases; bases with no gene match: 7. This CDR3 is built from 15 residues. CDR3 loop: CASSLSGRVGYEQYF. DNA for the CDR3: TGTGCCAGCAGTTTATCGGGGAGGGTTGGCTACGAGCAGTACTTC.

The rearrangement links TRBV5-5 to TRBJ1-2; D gene ambiguous. Trimming took off 2 bases at V and 8 bases at J, with 16 bases between the two ends. Germline assignment: CDR1 SGHKS and CDR2 YYEKEE (reference sequence). The CDR3 covers 14 residues. CDR3 nucleotides: TGTGCCAGCAGCTTTCCCGGGTCCCCCGGGGGCTACACCTTC. Translating gives CASSFPGSPGGYTF.

The chain recombines TRBV11-1 with TRBJ1-5; the match to TRBD1 covers 9 bases. Trimming at V came to 6 bases and at J to 7 bases, leaving 10 bases not matched to a gene. The CDR3 is 15 residues long. CDR1 is SGHAT and CDR2 is FQDESV in the germline V gene (reference sequence). The CDR3 region is CASSPDRGLGQPQHF. DNA of the CDR3: TGTGCCAGCAGTCCGGACAGGGGATTGGGGCAGCCCCAGCATTTT.

This clonotype has a count of ten or more. The J gene is TRBJ2-1, the V gene TRBV7-3, with unresolved D. Germline V CDR1 and CDR2: SGHTA, FQGTGA. V shed 0 bases and J shed 5 bases, with 8 bases lying between them. The CDR3 has 14 amino acids. The CDR3 nucleotides read TGTGCCAGCAGCTTAACGACCGGAAACAATGAGCAGTTCTTC. It encodes CASSLTTGNNEQFF.

On this clonotype itself: At one end, the junction sequence differs from germline, possibly due to a read error. This chain joins TRBV29-1 and TRBJ2-2, with D possibly matching TRBD1 (6 bases). CDR1 and CDR2 (germline): SQVTM, ANQGSEA. The CDR3 is made up of 13 amino acids. The CDR3 region has the DNA TGCAGCGCACGGACAGCGAACGCCGGGGAGCTGTTTTTT. It translates to CSARTANAGELFF.

This clonotype was seen many times. The rearrangement links TRBV6-2 or TRBV6-3 to TRBJ2-3; 10 bases fit TRBD2. The CDR3 totals 19 residues. CDR1 and CDR2 from the germline V gene are MNHEY and SVGEGT. V dropped 2 bases and J dropped 2; count of bases not matched to a gene: 13. CDR3 in DNA: TGTGCCAGCAGTTACACCTCCGAACTAGCGGGGAAAGCCACAGATACGCAGTATTTT. Amino acids: CASSYTSELAGKATDTQYF.

The rearrangement joins TRBV28 to TRBJ1-4; 8 bases are shared with TRBD1. CDR3 length: 16 residues. V dropped 5 bases and J dropped 4; count of bases not matched to a gene: 9. Germline V gives CDR1 MDHEN, CDR2 SYDVKM. CDR3 in DNA: TGTGCCAGCAGTCCAGGGACAGGCTTTTTTAATGAAAAACTGTTTTTT. Amino acids: CASSPGTGFFNEKLFF.

This clonotype has a handful of counts. This sequence joins TRBV12-3 or TRBV12-4 and TRBJ1-2, with 11 bases fitting TRBD1. V lost 6 bases to trimming and J lost 5 bases; unmatched junction nucleotides: 5. The CDR3 has 14 residues. CDR3 region: CASRTDRGPYGYTF. The CDR3 region has the DNA TGTGCCAGCAGAACGGACAGGGGGCCATATGGCTACACCTTC.

There are many counts of this clonotype. The chain joins TRBV24-1 to TRBJ2-1, with D perhaps matching TRBD1 (7 bases). This CDR3 has 15 residues. V lost 8 bases to trimming and J lost 2 bases, with 15 bases between them. Germline-derived CDR1 and CDR2 are KGHDR and SFDVKD. The CDR3: CATTAGGRPYNEQFF. CDR3 DNA sequence: TGTGCCACCACGGCAGGGGGGCGGCCCTACAATGAGCAGTTCTTC.

This clonotype came up a few times. The chain recombines TRBV4-2 with TRBJ2-6; tentative D call: TRBD1 (5 bases). Germline V lookup: CDR1 LGHNA, CDR2 YNFKEQ. This CDR3 is built from 17 residues. Trimming took 3 bases from V and 4 from J, leaving 16 bases between them. The CDR3 region has the DNA TGTGCCAGCAGCCAGAGACAGCAATCCTGGGGGGCCAACGTCCTGACTTTC. It yields the protein CASSQRQQSWGANVLTF.

The CDR3 coding sequence is TGTGCCAGCAGGTGGGACGGTCGGGAGACCCAGTACTTC. It specifies CASRWDGRETQYF. The rearrangement uses TRBV6-2 or TRBV6-3 and TRBJ2-5; D may correspond to TRBD1 or TRBD2 (5 bases each). There are 13 residues in the CDR3. Trimming pared 6 bases from V and 5 bases from J, leaving 13 bases between. Germline V CDR1 and CDR2: MNHEY, SVGEGT.

This clonotype was found once. The chain joins TRBV9 to TRBJ1-5, with D hard to call. The V end lost 1 base, the J end lost 4 bases, and 9 bases lay between the germline ends. Germline assignment: CDR1 SGDLS and CDR2 YYNGEE. There are 14 residues in the CDR3. Written as DNA, the CDR3 is TGTGCCAGCAGCGTACAGGCGGGGAATCAGCCCCAGCATTTT. Protein sequence: CASSVQAGNQPQHF.

This clonotype was found a few times. V and J are TRBV5-6 and TRBJ1-6; D is perhaps TRBD1 (6 bases). CDR1 SGHDT and CDR2 YYEEEE come from the germline V gene. The CDR3 has 17 amino acids. Trimming took off 4 bases at V and 8 bases at J, with 22 bases between the two ends. The CDR3 here is CASSPMGRGDQDSPLHF. CDR3 in DNA: TGTGCCAGCAGCCCCATGGGTAGGGGGGACCAGGATTCACCCCTCCACTTT.

V gene TRBV12-3 or TRBV12-4 combines with J gene TRBJ1-5, with 8 bases matching TRBD1. Germline trimming cut 5 bases from V and 5 bases from J; bases unmatched to any gene: 5. The CDR3 runs to 14 residues. The CDR3 DNA follows: TGTGCCAGCAGTCCCCGACAGGGGTATCAGCCCCAGCATTTT. As protein: CASSPRQGYQPQHF.

The chain combines TRBV7-9 with TRBJ1-3; D unclear. Germline V gives CDR1 SEHNR, CDR2 FQNEAQ (reference sequence). The CDR3 sequence is 12 residues long. V lost 7 bases to trimming and J lost 3 bases, with 7 bases between them. CDR3 sequence (DNA): TGTGCCAGCAACGAGGGTGGAAACACCATATATTTT. Translation: CASNEGGNTIYF.